The sample holds many counts of the clone carrying this T cell receptor beta chain. This entry comes from a study of blood T cells in healthy people across ages. The authors ran a second PCR of about 6 to 12 cycles using a sample-barcoded 5' primer and a J-beta primer mix. TCRdb redid the calling of the 5' RACE reads with MiXCR, one entry per CDR3 protein. The table records hundreds of thousands of distinct CDR3 sequences, less than 40% of them present only once. Germline CDR1 reads SGHRS; CDR2 reads YFSETQ. With V trimmed by 3 bases and J by 4 bases, 3 bases remained unmatched. CDR3 length: 13 residues.

The sample was blood. This clonotype was obtained from a woman of 80 years or more in good health. The chain has TRBV5-1 and TRBJ1-1; 7 nucleotides align to TRBD1. As DNA, the CDR3 is TGCGCCAGCAGCTACGACAGGGCCACTGAAGCTTTCTTT. This encodes CASSYDRATEAFF.